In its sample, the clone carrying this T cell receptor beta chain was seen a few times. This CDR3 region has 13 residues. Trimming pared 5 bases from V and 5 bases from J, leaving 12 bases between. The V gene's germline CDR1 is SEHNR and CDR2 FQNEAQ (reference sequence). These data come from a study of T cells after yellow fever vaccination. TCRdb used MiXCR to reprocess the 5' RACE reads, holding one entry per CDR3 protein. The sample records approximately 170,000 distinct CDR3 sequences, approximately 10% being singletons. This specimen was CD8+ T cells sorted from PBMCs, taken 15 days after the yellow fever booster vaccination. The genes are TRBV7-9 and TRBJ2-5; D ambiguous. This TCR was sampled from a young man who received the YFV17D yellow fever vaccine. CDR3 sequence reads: CASSLGSRETQYF. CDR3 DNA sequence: TGTGCCAGCAGCCTAGGTAGTCGGGAGACCCAGTACTTC.